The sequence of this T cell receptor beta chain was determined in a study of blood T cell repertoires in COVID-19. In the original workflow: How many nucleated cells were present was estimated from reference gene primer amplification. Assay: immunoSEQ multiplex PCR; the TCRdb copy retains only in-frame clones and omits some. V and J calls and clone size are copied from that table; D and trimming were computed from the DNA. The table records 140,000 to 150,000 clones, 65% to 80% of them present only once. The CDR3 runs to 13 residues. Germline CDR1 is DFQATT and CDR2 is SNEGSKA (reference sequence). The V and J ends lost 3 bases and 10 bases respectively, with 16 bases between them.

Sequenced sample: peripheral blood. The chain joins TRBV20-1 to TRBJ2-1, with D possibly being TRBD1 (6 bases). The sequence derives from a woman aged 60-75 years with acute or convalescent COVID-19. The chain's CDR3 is CSASSGTPSEQFF. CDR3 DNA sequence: TGCAGTGCTAGTTCCGGGACACCTTCGGAGCAGTTCTTC.